This is a list of T cell receptor beta chains from one sample in a study of CD8 T cells in ankylosing spondylitis. TCRdb redid the calling of the 5' RACE reads with MiXCR, one entry per CDR3 protein. The sample records about 500,000 distinct CDR3 sequences, roughly 5% being singletons. The sequenced material came from blood, either unsorted or a sorted T cell fraction (not recorded which). These receptors were collected from a male donor with ankylosing spondylitis. CDR3s include the opening cysteine and the closing phenylalanine or tryptophan. The D gene is left open where the match is weak. Clone size is not always given. Where it is, it says once, few, many or a class for expanded clones.

size | J | D | V | DNA | CDR3
- | TRBJ2-1 | - | TRBV19 | TGTGCCAGTAGTATAGGCGAGGGTTTCAATGAGCAGTTCTTC | CASSIGEGFNEQFF
many | TRBJ1-2 | TRBD1 | TRBV29-1 | TGCAGCGTTTTCGACAGGGGGCGATCGTACTATGGCTACACCTTC | CSVFDRGRSYYGYTF
few | TRBJ2-5 | - | TRBV2 | TGTGCCAGCAGTGTGATTCAAGAGACCCAGTACTTC | CASSVIQETQYF
many | TRBJ1-1 | - | TRBV7-2 | TGTGCCAGCAGCTTAACGGGAGAAGCTTTCTTT | CASSLTGEAFF
few | TRBJ2-7 | - | TRBV7-8 | TGTGCCAGCAGCTCCACCGAGACTCCGGCCTACGAGCAGTACTTC | CASSSTETPAYEQYF
many | TRBJ2-2 | - | TRBV11-3 | TGTGCCAGCAGTTGGGACACCTCCACCGGGGAGCTGTTTTTT | CASSWDTSTGELFF
many | TRBJ1-5 | - | TRBV20-1 | TGCAGTGCTAGAGATTCTACAGAGTATAGCAATCAGCCCCAGCATTTT | CSARDSTEYSNQPQHF
few | TRBJ1-1 | TRBD1 | TRBV7-9 | TGTGCCAGCAGTTTCCTCCGGACAGGGGAGGACAACACTGAAGCTTTCTTT | CASSFLRTGEDNTEAFF
many | TRBJ2-2 | - | TRBV5-1 | TGCGCCAGCAGCTCTTCATACACCGGGGAGCTGTTTTTT | CASSSSYTGELFF
many | TRBJ1-2 | - | TRBV6-5 | TGTGCCAGCAGTTATCGGCCAGGGGATGGCTACACCTTC | CASSYRPGDGYTF
many | TRBJ1-5 | - | TRBV20-1 | TGCAGTGCTACGACTGCAGGGACCTTAGATCAGCCCCAGCATTTT | CSATTAGTLDQPQHF
many | TRBJ1-5 | - | TRBV5-5 | TGTGCCAGCAGCTTTGTAAGGGGTAATCAGCCCCAGCATTTT | CASSFVRGNQPQHF
few | TRBJ2-1 | TRBD1 | TRBV4-3 | TGCGCCAGCAGCCAAGATCTTGAGGGGGCTCGCTCGTGGTTCTTC | CASSQDLEGARSWFF
- | TRBJ1-6 | - | TRBV9 | TGTGCCAGCAGCAAGTCAGGGGTTTATTATAATTCACCCCTCCACTTT | CASSKSGVYYNSPLHF
many | TRBJ1-3 | - | TRBV5-1 | TGCGCCAGCAGCTTCGAGGGGACTGGAAACACCATATATTTT | CASSFEGTGNTIYF
many | TRBJ2-1 | TRBD2 | TRBV6-2/TRBV6-3 | TGTGCCAGCAGTACTCGCGGGGGGAACAATGAGCAGTTCTTC | CASSTRGGNNEQFF
many | TRBJ2-3 | TRBD2 | TRBV10-3 | TGTGCCATCAGGAGGTTCACAAGCGGGGGGCAAACAGATACGCAGTATTTT | CAIRRFTSGGQTDTQYF
many | TRBJ1-2 | - | TRBV5-1 | TGCGCCAGCAGCTTAGGGACACTTTCGGGCTATGGCTACACCTTC | CASSLGTLSGYGYTF
many | TRBJ1-4 | - | TRBV5-1 | TGCGCCAGCCAAGTCCCGGAGACTAATGAAAAACTGTTTTTT | CASQVPETNEKLFF
many | TRBJ2-7 | - | TRBV28 | TGTGCCAGCAGTTTGTGGCCAGAGGGTGGCGAGCAGTACTTC | CASSLWPEGGEQYF
- | TRBJ2-7 | TRBD2 | TRBV20-1 | TGCAGTGCTAGGGAATATCTAGCGGGCTCCTACGAGCAGTACTTC | CSAREYLAGSYEQYF
many | TRBJ1-2 | - | TRBV15 | TGTGCCACCAGCAGATCCCCGGAGGTAGGGGCCTATGGCTACACCTTC | CATSRSPEVGAYGYTF
many | TRBJ2-5 | - | TRBV20-1 | TGCAGTGCTAGAGCAAGCAGGATCGGGGAGACCCAGTACTTC | CSARASRIGETQYF
many | TRBJ2-3 | TRBD1 | TRBV5-1 | TGCGCCAGCAGCTCACAGGGGTCAGATACGCAGTATTTT | CASSSQGSDTQYF
- | TRBJ2-7 | - | TRBV5-1 | TGCGCCAGCAGCTTGGACCAGGGCTTTTCCTACGAGCAGTACTTC | CASSLDQGFSYEQYF
many | TRBJ1-1 | - | TRBV27 | TGTGCCAGCAGCCCTGGACGCGCAGGGATCACTGAAGCTTTCTTT | CASSPGRAGITEAFF
- | TRBJ2-1 | TRBD2 | TRBV5-6 | TGTGCCAGCAGCATAGGACTAGCGGGGATCTACAATGAGCAGTTCTTC | CASSIGLAGIYNEQFF
many | TRBJ2-2 | - | TRBV29-1 | TGCAGCGTTGAAGATCAGGGAAGTGGGACCGGGGAGCTGTTTTTT | CSVEDQGSGTGELFF